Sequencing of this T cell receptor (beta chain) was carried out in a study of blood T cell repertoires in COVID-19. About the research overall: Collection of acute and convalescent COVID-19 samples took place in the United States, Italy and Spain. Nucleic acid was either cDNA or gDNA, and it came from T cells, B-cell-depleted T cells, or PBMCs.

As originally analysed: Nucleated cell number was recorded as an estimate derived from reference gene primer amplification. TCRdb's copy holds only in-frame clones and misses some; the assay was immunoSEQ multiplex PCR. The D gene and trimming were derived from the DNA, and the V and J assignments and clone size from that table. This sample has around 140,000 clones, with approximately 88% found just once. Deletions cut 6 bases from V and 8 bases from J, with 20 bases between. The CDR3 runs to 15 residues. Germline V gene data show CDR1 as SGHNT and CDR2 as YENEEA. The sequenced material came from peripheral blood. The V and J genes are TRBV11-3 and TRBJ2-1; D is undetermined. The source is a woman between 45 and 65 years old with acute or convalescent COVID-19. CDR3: CASSASRARPDEQFF. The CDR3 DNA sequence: TGTGCCAGCAGTGCATCTAGAGCCCGCCCCGATGAGCAGTTCTTC.